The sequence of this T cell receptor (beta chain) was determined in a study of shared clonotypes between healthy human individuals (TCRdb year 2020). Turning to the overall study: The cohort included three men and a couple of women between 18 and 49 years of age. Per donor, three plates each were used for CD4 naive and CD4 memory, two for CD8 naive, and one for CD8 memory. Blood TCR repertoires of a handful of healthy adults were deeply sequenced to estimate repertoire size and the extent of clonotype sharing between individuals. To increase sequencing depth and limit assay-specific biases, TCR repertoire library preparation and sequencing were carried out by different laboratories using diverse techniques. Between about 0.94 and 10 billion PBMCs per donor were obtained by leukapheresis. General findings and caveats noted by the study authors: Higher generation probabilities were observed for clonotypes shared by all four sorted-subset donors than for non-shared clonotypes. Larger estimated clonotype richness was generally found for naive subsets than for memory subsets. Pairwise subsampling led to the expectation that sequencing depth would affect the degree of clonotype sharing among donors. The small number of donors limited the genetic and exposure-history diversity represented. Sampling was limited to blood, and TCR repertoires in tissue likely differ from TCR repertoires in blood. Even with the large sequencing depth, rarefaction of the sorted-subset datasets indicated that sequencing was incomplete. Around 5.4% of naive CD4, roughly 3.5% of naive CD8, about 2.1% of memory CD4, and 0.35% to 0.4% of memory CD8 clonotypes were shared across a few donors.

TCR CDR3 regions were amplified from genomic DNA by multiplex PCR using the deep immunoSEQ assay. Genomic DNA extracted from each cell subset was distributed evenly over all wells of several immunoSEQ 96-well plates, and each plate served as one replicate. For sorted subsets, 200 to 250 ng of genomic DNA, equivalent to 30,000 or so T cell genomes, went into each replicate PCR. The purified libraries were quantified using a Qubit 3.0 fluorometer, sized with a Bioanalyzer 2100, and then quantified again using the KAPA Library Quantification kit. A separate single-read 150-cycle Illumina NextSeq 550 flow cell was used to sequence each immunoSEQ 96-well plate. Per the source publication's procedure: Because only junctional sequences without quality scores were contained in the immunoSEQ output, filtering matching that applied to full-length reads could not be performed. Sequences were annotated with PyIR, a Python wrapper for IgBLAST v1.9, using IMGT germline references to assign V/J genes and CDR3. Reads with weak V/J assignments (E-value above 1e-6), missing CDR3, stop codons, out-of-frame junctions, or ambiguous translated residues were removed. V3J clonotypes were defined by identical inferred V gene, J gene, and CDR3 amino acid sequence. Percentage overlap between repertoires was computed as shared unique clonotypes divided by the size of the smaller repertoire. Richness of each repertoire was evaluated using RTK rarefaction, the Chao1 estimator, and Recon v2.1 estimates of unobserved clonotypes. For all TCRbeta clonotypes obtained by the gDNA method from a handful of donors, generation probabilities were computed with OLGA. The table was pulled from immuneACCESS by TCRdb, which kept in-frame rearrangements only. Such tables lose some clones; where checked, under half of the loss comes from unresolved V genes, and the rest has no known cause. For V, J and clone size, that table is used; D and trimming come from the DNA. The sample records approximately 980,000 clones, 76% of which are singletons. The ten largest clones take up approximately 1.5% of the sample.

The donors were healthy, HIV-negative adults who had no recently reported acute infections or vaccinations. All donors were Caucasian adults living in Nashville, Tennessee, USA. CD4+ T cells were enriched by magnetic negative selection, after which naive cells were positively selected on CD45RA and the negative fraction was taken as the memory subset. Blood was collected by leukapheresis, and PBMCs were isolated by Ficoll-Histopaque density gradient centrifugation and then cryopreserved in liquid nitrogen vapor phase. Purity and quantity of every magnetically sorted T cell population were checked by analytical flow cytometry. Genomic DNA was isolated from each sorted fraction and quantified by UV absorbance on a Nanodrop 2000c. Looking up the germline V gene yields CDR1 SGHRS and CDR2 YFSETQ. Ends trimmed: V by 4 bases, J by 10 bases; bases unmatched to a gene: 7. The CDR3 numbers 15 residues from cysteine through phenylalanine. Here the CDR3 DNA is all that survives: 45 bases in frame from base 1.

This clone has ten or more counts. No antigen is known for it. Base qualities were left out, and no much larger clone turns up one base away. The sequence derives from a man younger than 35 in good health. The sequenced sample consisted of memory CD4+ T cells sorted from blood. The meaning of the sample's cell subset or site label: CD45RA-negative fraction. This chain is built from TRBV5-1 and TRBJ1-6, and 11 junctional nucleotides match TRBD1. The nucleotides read TGCGCCAGCAGCACCGGACAGGGGGCCGGGTCACCCCTCCACTTT. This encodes CASSTGQGAGSPLHF.